The rows below give T cell receptor beta chains drawn from one sample of a study of blood T cell repertoires in COVID-19. The method was immunoSEQ multiplex PCR; TCRdb's version includes in-frame clones alone and lacks a portion of them. Here the sample spans some 370,000 clones, around 83% being singletons. The source material was PBMCs or T cells enriched from blood (not recorded which). These receptors all stem from a woman in her forties or fifties who had recovered from COVID-19. CDR3s include the opening cysteine and the closing phenylalanine or tryptophan. The D gene is left open where the match is weak. Only some rows state a clone size, as once, few, many or a class for expanded clones.

-	TRBD1	TRBV9	TRBJ1-5	TGTGCCAGCAGCGTTGGGACAGCTAATCAGCCCCAGCATTTT	CASSVGTANQPQHF
-	-	TRBV18	TRBJ1-3	TGTGCCAGCTCACCCTCGTTCCGGGGTCCGTCTGGAAACACCATATATTTT	CASSPSFRGPSGNTIYF
-	-	TRBV15	TRBJ2-5	TGTGCCACCAGCGACCGTACAGGAGCCCAAGAGACCCAGTACTTC	CATSDRTGAQETQYF
many	-	TRBV28	TRBJ1-3	TGTGCCAGCAGCCTAGGGGGACGAAACACCATATATTTT	CASSLGGRNTIYF
-	-	TRBV11-2	TRBJ1-1	TGTGCCAGCACGCTTTCTCTCAGGAACACTGAAGCTTTCTTT	CASTLSLRNTEAFF
-	TRBD1	TRBV30	TRBJ2-7	TGTGCCTGGAGTCGGGACAGGGGTAACGAGCAGTACTTC	CAWSRDRGNEQYF
-	TRBD2	TRBV19	TRBJ2-7	TGTGCCAGTAGTATACAGCGGGGAGGATCCTACGAGCAGTACTTC	CASSIQRGGSYEQYF
-	TRBD2	TRBV5-1	TRBJ2-3	TGCGCCAGCATCGAGCGGGGGGTAAGCACAGATACGCAGTATTTT	CASIERGVSTDTQYF
few	-	TRBV7-2	TRBJ2-1	TGTGCCAGCAGCCCTCGAGGCGGGGCTGCCGGCTACAATGAGCAGTTCTTC	CASSPRGGAAGYNEQFF
few	-	TRBV7-2	TRBJ1-5	TGTGCCAGCAGCTTAGAGGGGTGGGTCAATCAGCCCCAGCATTTT	CASSLEGWVNQPQHF
once	TRBD1	TRBV7-9	TRBJ1-2	TGTGCCAGCAGCCCGGACAGGAACTATGGCTACACCTTC	CASSPDRNYGYTF
-	-	TRBV4-1	TRBJ1-3	TGCGCCAGCAGCCTAGGAAACACCATATATTTT	CASSLGNTIYF
once	TRBD1	TRBV2	TRBJ1-2	TGTGCCAGCAGGAGACAGGGCGTAGACTATGGCTACACCTTC	CASRRQGVDYGYTF
-	-	TRBV5-1	TRBJ2-5	TGCGCCAGCAGCTTGGCCCGAGAGACCCAGTACTTC	CASSLARETQYF
-	-	TRBV3-1/TRBV3-2	TRBJ1-1	TGTGCCAGCAGCCAAGTAGCCGAGAACACTGAAGCTTTCTTT	CASSQVAENTEAFF
-	-	TRBV18	TRBJ1-1	TGTGCCAGCTTTACAGGCAGATTGAACACTGAAGCTTTCTTT	CASFTGRLNTEAFF
-	TRBD1	TRBV9	TRBJ1-1	TGTGCCAGCAGCGCCTCCGGGACAGGGAGCACTGAAGCTTTCTTT	CASSASGTGSTEAFF
few	TRBD2	TRBV7-2	TRBJ2-7	TGTGCCAGCAGCTTAGAAGGACTAGCGGGTTTGATTCAGTACTTC	CASSLEGLAGLIQYF
-	TRBD1	TRBV10-3	TRBJ2-6	TGTGCTACAACTACCGGGACAGGGGGTTCTGGGGCCAACGTCCTGACTTTC	CATTTGTGGSGANVLTF
-	TRBD1	TRBV6-5	TRBJ2-7	TGTGCCAGCAGGAGGGGACAGGGAACCTACGAGCAGTACTTC	CASRRGQGTYEQYF
-	TRBD1	TRBV2	TRBJ1-3	TGTGCCAGCAGTTTGATTTGGGACAGGGCCTCTGGAAACACCATATATTTT	CASSLIWDRASGNTIYF
-	TRBD1	TRBV10-3	TRBJ1-1	TGTGCCATCAGGGCGGACAGGGGGCTGGAGACTGAAGCTTTCTTT	CAIRADRGLETEAFF
-	-	TRBV9	TRBJ2-2	TGTGCCAGCAGCGGGAGGAGGGGAGGCCTCGGGGAGCTGTTTTTT	CASSGRRGGLGELFF
once	TRBD1	TRBV19	TRBJ1-3	TGTGCCAGTAGTAATTCGGGACAGACTACTGGAAACACCATATATTTT	CASSNSGQTTGNTIYF
-	-	TRBV2	TRBJ1-6	TGTGCCAGCAGCACCCTGGGCGCGACCCTCCACTTT	CASSTLGATLHF
-	-	TRBV15	TRBJ2-1	TGTGCCACCAGCAGTTGGAGGACAGCCTACAATGAGCAGTTCTTC	CATSSWRTAYNEQFF
-	TRBD1	TRBV5-4	TRBJ1-1	TGTGCCAGCAGTTGGACAGGGGATGACACTGAAGCTTTCTTT	CASSWTGDDTEAFF
-	TRBD1	TRBV6-2/TRBV6-3	TRBJ1-6	TGTGCCAGCAGTTACAGAAGGACAGGGGGCAGCGGTTCACCCCTCCACTTT	CASSYRRTGGSGSPLHF
-	-	TRBV30	TRBJ1-2	TGTGCCTGGAGTTGGAGAGGGAGCGGCTATGGCTACACCTTC	CAWSWRGSGYGYTF
-	-	TRBV7-2	TRBJ1-3	TGTGCCAGCAGCTTAGCAGTACCCAGCTCTGGAAACACCATATATTTT	CASSLAVPSSGNTIYF
few	-	TRBV7-2	TRBJ1-5	TGTGCCAGTCCGACAGAGCCAGCCAATCAGCCCCAGCATTTT	CASPTEPANQPQHF
-	-	TRBV5-1	TRBJ1-1	TGCGCCAGCAGCCCCAAGCAGGGGATGAACACTGAAGCTTTCTTT	CASSPKQGMNTEAFF
few	-	TRBV29-1	TRBJ1-1	TGCAGCGTTGAAAAGGGGCAGGAGGGTAACACTGAAGCTTTCTTT	CSVEKGQEGNTEAFF
-	-	TRBV6-2/TRBV6-3	TRBJ1-4	TGTGCCAGCAGTTATATCCGGGCCGGGGATGTACTGTTTTTT	CASSYIRAGDVLFF
-	TRBD1	TRBV19	TRBJ1-1	TGTGCCAGTAGTATAGGGACAGGGGCCACTGAAGCTTTCTTT	CASSIGTGATEAFF
-	TRBD1	TRBV27	TRBJ1-4	TGTGCCAGCAGTTCAACCCACACCGGGACAGGGACTGAAAAACTGTTTTTT	CASSSTHTGTGTEKLFF
-	-	TRBV11-2	TRBJ1-1	TGTGCCAGCAGCTTAGGAGGGTATGAAGCTTTCTTT	CASSLGGYEAFF
-	-	TRBV15	TRBJ2-6	TGTGCCACCAGCAGAGGCGGGGTATCGGGGGCCAACGTCCTGACTTTC	CATSRGGVSGANVLTF
-	TRBD2	TRBV4-2	TRBJ2-1	TGTGCCAGCAGCCGTGGACTAGGATCGATTGAGCAGTTCTTC	CASSRGLGSIEQFF
few	-	TRBV6-4	TRBJ1-1	TGTGCCAGCAGTGACTCGGTTAGGGGGTGGGGCTCTGAAGCTTTCTTT	CASSDSVRGWGSEAFF
-	-	TRBV9	TRBJ2-3	TGTGCCAGCAGCGTAGAAGGGGTATGGTGGGCAGATACGCAGTATTTT	CASSVEGVWWADTQYF
-	TRBD1	TRBV6-2/TRBV6-3	TRBJ2-7	TGTGCCAGCAGCCTTACAGGGGGATCGTACGAGCAGTACTTC	CASSLTGGSYEQYF
-	-	TRBV5-1	TRBJ2-5	TGCGCCAGCAGCTTGGGCGCGGGGCCTCAAGAGACCCAGTACTTC	CASSLGAGPQETQYF
-	-	TRBV5-1	TRBJ2-2	TGCGCCAGCAGCTTCCGTAGGGGGACCGGGGAGCTGTTTTTT	CASSFRRGTGELFF
-	-	TRBV6-6	TRBJ2-5	TGTGCCAGCAGTTACTTACTGGGGAGGGAGACCCAGTACTTC	CASSYLLGRETQYF
-	-	TRBV18	TRBJ1-5	TGTGCCAGCTCACCAGAGGCCTGGGGCAATCAGCCCCAGCATTTT	CASSPEAWGNQPQHF
-	-	TRBV13	TRBJ2-1	TGTGCCAGCAGCTCCCCTAACAATGAGCAGTTCTTC	CASSSPNNEQFF
once	-	TRBV9	TRBJ2-4	TGTGCCAGCAGCGCCCAAGGGGGTGGCATTCAGTACTTC	CASSAQGGGIQYF
-	TRBD1	TRBV19	TRBJ2-3	TGTGCCAGTAGTACGGGGACAGGGAGAACAAGTACGCAGTATTTT	CASSTGTGRTSTQYF
many	-	TRBV3-1/TRBV3-2	TRBJ1-3	TGTGCCAGCAGCCAAGATCAGAGGACACACCGAAACACCATATATTTT	CASSQDQRTHRNTIYF
-	-	TRBV5-1	TRBJ2-5	TGCGCCAGCAGCTTGTCCCAGGGGAGTTGGACCCAGTACTTC	CASSLSQGSWTQYF
-	TRBD1	TRBV9	TRBJ2-7	TGTGCCAGCAGCGTAAATCCGGGACAGGGGGGGTTTGAGCAGTACTTC	CASSVNPGQGGFEQYF
-	TRBD1	TRBV5-6	TRBJ2-5	TGTGCCAGCAGCCTGCCGGGACAGGGAAGAGAGACCCAGTACTTC	CASSLPGQGRETQYF
-	-	TRBV5-6	TRBJ1-1	TGTGCCAGCAGCTACGACAGACTGAACACTGAAGCTTTCTTT	CASSYDRLNTEAFF